This T cell receptor (beta chain) was profiled in a study of beta chain features in type 1 diabetes. Findings and caveats of the study: When Type 1 diabetes patients were examined, their TCRB CDR3s proved moderately but significantly shorter in all four CD4+ subsets.

Cells sorted by CD45RO/CCR7/CD25/CD127/CD95/CD27 comprised CD4+ naive, central memory, regulatory and stem cell-like memory cells. This clone came up a few times. The antigen is undetermined. Sequenced material consisted of expressed TCRB transcripts (all of the isolated RNA was reverse transcribed). The assay was immunoSEQ multiplex PCR, and TCRdb's table has in-frame clones only and misses some. The data hold about 650,000 clones, with about an eighth observed a single time. Germline V gives CDR1 GTSNPN, CDR2 SVGIG (reference sequence). V gave up 2 bases and J gave up 6 bases, with 9 bases separating them. CDR3 length equals 12 residues.

The chain recombines TRBV30 with TRBJ2-3; no firm D call. Sequenced input: naive CD4+ T cells from blood. This clonotype was obtained from a man in his thirties or forties with type 1 diabetes. The CDR3 DNA reads as TGTGCCTGGAGTTCCCCCGGGGATACGCAGTATTTT. Amino acid sequence: CAWSSPGDTQYF.